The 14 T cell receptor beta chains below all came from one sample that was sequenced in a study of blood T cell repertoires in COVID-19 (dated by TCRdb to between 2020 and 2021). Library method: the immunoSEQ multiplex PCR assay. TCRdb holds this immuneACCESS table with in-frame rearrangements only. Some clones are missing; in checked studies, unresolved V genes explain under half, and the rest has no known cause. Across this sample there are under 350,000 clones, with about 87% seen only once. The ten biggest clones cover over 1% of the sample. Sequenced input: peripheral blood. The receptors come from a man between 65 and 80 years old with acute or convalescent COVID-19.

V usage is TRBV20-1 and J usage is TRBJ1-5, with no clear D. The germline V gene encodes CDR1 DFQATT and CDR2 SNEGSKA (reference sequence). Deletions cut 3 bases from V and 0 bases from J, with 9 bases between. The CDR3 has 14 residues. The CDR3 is CSASYPYSNQPQHF. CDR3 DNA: TGCAGTGCTAGTTATCCTTATAGCAATCAGCCCCAGCATTTT.

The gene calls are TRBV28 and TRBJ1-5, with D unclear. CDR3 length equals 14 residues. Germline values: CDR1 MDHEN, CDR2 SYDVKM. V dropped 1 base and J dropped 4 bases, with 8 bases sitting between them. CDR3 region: CASSLLQLNQPQHF. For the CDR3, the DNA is TGTGCCAGCAGTTTATTACAGCTGAATCAGCCCCAGCATTTT.

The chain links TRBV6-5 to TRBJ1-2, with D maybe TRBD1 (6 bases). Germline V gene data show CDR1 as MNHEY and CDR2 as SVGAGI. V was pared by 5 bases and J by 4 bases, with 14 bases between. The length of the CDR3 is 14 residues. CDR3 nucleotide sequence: TGTGCCAGCAGTAAAAAGGACAGTCTCTATGGCTACACCTTC. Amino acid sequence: CASSKKDSLYGYTF.

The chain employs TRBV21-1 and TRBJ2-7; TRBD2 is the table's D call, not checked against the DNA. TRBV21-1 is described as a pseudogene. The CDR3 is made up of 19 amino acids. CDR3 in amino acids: CASSKKNGNDRGASYEQYF. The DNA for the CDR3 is TGTGCCAGCAGCAAAAAAAATGGCAACGATCGGGGAGCCTCCTACGAGCAGTACTTC.

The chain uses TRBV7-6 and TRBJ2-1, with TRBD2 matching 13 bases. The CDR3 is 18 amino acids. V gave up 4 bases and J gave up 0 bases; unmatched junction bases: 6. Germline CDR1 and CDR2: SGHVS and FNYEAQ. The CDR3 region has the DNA TGTGCCAGCAGCTCGACTAGCGGGGGGCCCTTCTCCTACAATGAGCAGTTCTTC. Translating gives CASSSTSGGPFSYNEQFF.

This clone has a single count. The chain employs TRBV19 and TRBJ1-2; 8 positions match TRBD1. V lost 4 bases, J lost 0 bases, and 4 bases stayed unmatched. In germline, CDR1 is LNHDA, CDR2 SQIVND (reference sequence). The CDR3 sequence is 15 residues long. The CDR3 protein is CASSRQGLANYGYTF. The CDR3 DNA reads TGTGCCAGTAGTAGACAGGGGCTAGCTAACTATGGCTACACCTTC.

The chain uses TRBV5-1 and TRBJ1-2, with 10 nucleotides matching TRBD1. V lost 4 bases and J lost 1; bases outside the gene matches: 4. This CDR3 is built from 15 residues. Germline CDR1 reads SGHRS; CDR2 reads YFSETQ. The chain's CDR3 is CASSEGTGDNYGYTF. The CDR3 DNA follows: TGCGCCAGCAGCGAGGGGACAGGGGATAACTATGGCTACACCTTC.

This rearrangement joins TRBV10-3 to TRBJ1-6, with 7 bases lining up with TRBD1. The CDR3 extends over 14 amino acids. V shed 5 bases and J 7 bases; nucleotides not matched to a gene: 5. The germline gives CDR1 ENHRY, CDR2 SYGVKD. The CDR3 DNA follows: TGTGCCATCAGTCGGGACAGTGGGAATTCACCCCTCCACTTT. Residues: CAISRDSGNSPLHF.

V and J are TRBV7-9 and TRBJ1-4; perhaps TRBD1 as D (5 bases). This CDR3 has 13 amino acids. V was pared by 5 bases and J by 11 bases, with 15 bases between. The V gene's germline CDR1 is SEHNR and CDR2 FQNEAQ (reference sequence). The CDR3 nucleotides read TGTGCCAGCAGCGCCTCGGGGGAGGGGAAACTGTTTTTT. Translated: CASSASGEGKLFF.

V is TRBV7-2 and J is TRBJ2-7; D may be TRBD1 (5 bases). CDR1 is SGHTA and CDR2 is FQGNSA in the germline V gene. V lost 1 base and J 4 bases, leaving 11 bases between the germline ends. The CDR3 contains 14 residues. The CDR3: CASSLGGPVYEQYF. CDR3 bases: TGTGCCAGCAGCTTAGGGGGCCCGGTATACGAGCAGTACTTC.

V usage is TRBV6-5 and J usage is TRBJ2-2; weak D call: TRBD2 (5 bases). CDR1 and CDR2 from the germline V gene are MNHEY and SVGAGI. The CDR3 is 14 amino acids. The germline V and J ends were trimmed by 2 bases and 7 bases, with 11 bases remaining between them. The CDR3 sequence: CASSYLALGGELFF. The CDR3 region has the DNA TGTGCCAGCAGTTACCTAGCTTTGGGCGGGGAGCTGTTTTTT.

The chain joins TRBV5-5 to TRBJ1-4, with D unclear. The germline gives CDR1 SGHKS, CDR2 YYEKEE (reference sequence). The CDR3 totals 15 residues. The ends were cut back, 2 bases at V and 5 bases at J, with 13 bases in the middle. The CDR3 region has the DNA TGTGCCAGCAGCTTAGAGGGCACAGTGAATGAAAAACTGTTTTTT. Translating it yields CASSLEGTVNEKLFF.

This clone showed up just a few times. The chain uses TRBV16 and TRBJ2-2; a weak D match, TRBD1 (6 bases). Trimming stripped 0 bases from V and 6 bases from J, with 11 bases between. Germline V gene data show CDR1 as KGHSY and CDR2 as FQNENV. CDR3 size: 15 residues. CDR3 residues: CASSQSSSGAGELFF. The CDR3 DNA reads TGTGCCAGCAGCCAATCGAGTTCAGGGGCCGGGGAGCTGTTTTTT.

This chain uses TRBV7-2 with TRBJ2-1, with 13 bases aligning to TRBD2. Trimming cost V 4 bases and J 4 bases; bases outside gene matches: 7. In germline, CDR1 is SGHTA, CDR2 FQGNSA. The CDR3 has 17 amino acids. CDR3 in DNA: TGTGCCAGCAGCTCCACTAGCGGGGGGGCCATTTACAATGAGCAGTTCTTC. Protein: CASSSTSGGAIYNEQFF.